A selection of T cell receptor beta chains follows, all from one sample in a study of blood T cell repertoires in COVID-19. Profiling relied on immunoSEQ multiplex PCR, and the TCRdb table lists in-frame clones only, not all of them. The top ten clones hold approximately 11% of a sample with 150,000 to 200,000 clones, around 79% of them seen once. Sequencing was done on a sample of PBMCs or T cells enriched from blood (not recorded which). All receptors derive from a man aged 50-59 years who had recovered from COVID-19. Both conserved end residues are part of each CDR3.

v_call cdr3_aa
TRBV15 CATSRGQGAAEAFF
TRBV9 CASSVERTGDTGELFF
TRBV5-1 CASSLLSNPNSPLHF
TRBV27 CASSFPGTGSAFF
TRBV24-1 CATEGGGAGGYTF
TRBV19 CASSIGTGMGSGANVLTF
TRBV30 CAWRLEETQYF
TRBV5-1 CASSLDSRRERTDTQYF
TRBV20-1 CSPKAGDEQYF
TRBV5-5 CASNLWASEYEQYF
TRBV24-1 CATSAASGGYEQYF
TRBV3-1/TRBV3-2 CASSQVDNEQFF
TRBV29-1 CSAEAGAKNTF
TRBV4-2 CASSQEPGVTEAFF
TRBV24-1 CATRSSGQNTGELFF
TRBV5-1 CASSLAGGGTDTQYF
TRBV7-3 CASSGTGRTGELFF
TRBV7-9 CASSGDSTEAFF
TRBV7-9 CASSPDSVNQPQHF
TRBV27 CASLGPNYGYTF
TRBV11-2 CASSRWSGSYEQYF
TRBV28 CASSLYQGGNQPQHF
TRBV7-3 CASSRHPDTQYF
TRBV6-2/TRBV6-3 CASSHGGSLNQPQHF
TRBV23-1 CASANGIAGIYTGELFF
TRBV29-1 CSVEDRTHAWDYGYTF
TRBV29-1 CSVGNPGQGDYGYTF
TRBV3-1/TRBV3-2 CASSQGTEGARTF
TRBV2 CASSELRWTEAFF
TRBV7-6 CASTPLAAQTIASTDTQYF
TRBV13 CASSFPLAGENTGELFF
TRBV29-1 CSVESRAGYTF
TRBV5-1 CACRLAATQGDTQYF
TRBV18 CASSLGTAGANVLTF
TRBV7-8 CASSADREDQPQHF
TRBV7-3 CASSFGPTDTQYF
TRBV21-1 CASSRGETEAFF
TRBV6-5 CASSYSLAGGQETQYF
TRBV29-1 CSVELQGREKLFF
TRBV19 CASSIATSDQPQHF
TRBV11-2 CASSPPSGSLYEQYF
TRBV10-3 CAISSAGGQETQYF
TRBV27 CASSLVGSPLHF
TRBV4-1 CASSLGRNEKLFF
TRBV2 CASTPVADSPLHF